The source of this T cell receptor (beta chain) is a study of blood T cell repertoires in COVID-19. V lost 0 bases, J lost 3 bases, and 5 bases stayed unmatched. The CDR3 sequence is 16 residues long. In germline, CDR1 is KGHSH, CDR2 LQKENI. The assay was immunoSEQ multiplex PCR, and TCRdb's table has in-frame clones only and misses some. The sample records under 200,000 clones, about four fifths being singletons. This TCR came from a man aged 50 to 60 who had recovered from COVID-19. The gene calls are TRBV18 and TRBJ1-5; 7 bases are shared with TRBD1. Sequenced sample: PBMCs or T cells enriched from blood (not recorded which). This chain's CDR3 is CASSPPEGALNQPQHF. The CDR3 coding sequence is TGTGCCAGCTCACCACCGGAGGGGGCCCTCAATCAGCCCCAGCATTTT.